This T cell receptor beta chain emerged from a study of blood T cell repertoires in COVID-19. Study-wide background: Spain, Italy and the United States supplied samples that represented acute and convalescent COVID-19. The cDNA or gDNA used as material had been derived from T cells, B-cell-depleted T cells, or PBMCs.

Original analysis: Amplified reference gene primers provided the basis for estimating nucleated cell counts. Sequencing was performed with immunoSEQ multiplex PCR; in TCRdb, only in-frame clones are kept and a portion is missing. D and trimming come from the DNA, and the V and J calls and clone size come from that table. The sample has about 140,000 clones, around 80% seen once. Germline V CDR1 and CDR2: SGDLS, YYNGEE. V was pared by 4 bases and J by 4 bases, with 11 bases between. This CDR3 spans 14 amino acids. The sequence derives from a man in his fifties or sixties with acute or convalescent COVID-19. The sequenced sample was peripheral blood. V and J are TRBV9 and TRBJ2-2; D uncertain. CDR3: CASSFHSGTGELFF. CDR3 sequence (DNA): TGTGCCAGCAGCTTTCACTCGGGCACCGGGGAGCTGTTTTTT.